A selection of T cell receptor beta chains follows, all from one sample in a study of blood T cells in healthy people across ages. In TCRdb, the 5' RACE reads were re-called with MiXCR into one record per CDR3 protein. The sample carries more than 1 million distinct CDR3 sequences, 40% to 50% recorded once. The sequenced sample was blood. These receptors came from an older woman in good health. CDR3s include the opening cysteine and the closing phenylalanine or tryptophan. D genes are given only for firm matches. Some rows have no size entry. The others give once, few or many, or a class for an expanded clone.

>TRBV11-2|.|many|TRBJ2-3
TGTGCCAGCAGCTTAGATCAGAGGGATACGCAGTATTTT
CASSLDQRDTQYF
>TRBV27|.|few|TRBJ2-5
TGTGCCAGCAGCCGGAAGGGTAGGGAGAGCCCCCAGTACTTC
CASSRKGRESPQYF
>TRBV27|.|many|TRBJ2-7
TGTGCCAGCAGCTCCGGACACGAGCAGTACTTC
CASSSGHEQYF
>TRBV10-3|.|.|TRBJ2-3
TGTGCCATCAGTGAGTCTCAGACAGATACGCAGTATTTT
CAISESQTDTQYF
>TRBV14|TRBD1|few|TRBJ1-5
TGTGCCAGCAGTGACAGGGGGCGATGGTATAGCAATCAGCCCCAGCATTTT
CASSDRGRWYSNQPQHF
>TRBV12-3/TRBV12-4|TRBD1|few|TRBJ2-3
TGTGCCAGCAGTGTAAGACAGGGGGAGACTGATACGCAGTATTTT
CASSVRQGETDTQYF
>TRBV14|TRBD1|many|TRBJ2-1
TGTGCCAGCACTCCGGGACAGAGAACTAGTTACAATGAGCAGTTCTTC
CASTPGQRTSYNEQFF
>TRBV27|TRBD2|.|TRBJ2-3
TGTGCCAGCAGTTTGGGACTAGCGGGAAAGTTGACAGATACGCAGTATTTT
CASSLGLAGKLTDTQYF
>TRBV20-1|TRBD1|.|TRBJ2-1
TGCAGTGCTAAGGACAGGGATACCTACAATGAGCAGTTCTTC
CSAKDRDTYNEQFF
>TRBV30|TRBD2|.|TRBJ2-5
TGTGCCTGGAGTAAGCGGGAGAGGGAGACCCAGTACTTC
CAWSKRERETQYF
>TRBV5-1|.|.|TRBJ2-2
TGCGCCAGCAGGGGACTTTCCACCGGGGAGCTGTTTTTT
CASRGLSTGELFF
>TRBV11-2|TRBD1|.|TRBJ2-7
TGTGCCAGCAGCACCCTCCGGGACAGGGGATCCTACGAGCAGTACTTC
CASSTLRDRGSYEQYF
>TRBV2|TRBD2|.|TRBJ2-1
TGTGCCAGCAGTGACCGAAGAGCGGGAGTCGGTGATGAGCAGTTCTTC
CASSDRRAGVGDEQFF
>TRBV6-5|.|.|TRBJ2-1
TGTGCCAGCAGTTTGGGGGTTATAGATCACAATGAGCAGTTCTTC
CASSLGVIDHNEQFF
>TRBV7-9|TRBD2|.|TRBJ2-7
TGTGCCAGCAGTCCGCCTAGCGGGAGGGCGGCGGGCGAGCAGTACTTC
CASSPPSGRAAGEQYF
>TRBV5-1|TRBD2|.|TRBJ2-7
TGCGCCAGCAGCTTGGAGGCCGGGACTAGCGGGAGGGCGGCCTACGAGCAGTACTTC
CASSLEAGTSGRAAYEQYF
>TRBV5-5|TRBD1|.|TRBJ1-5
TGTGCCAACAGCTTGGGGTTGGGACAGGTGGGTCAGCCCCAGCATTTT
CANSLGLGQVGQPQHF
>TRBV7-9|TRBD2|.|TRBJ2-1
TGTGCCAGCAGCTTAGCGCTCGTTAGCGGGTGGAATGAGCAGTTCTTC
CASSLALVSGWNEQFF
>TRBV7-9|.|once|TRBJ1-4
TGTGCCAGCAGGCTAGGAGAGGGGGCAACTAATGAAAAACTGTTTTTT
CASRLGEGATNEKLFF
>TRBV7-3|TRBD1|.|TRBJ1-2
TGTGCCAGCAGCCGGGCAGGGGGTCAGGGTGGCTACACCTTC
CASSRAGGQGGYTF
>TRBV12-3/TRBV12-4|TRBD2|few|TRBJ2-2
TGTGCCAGCAGTGACAGGCTAGCGGGAAACACCGGGGAGCTGTTTTTT
CASSDRLAGNTGELFF
>TRBV20-1|.|.|TRBJ2-6
TGCAGTGCTAACCGCAGGGACCGGGACTCTGGGGCCAACGTCCTGACTTTC
CSANRRDRDSGANVLTF
>TRBV6-5|.|.|TRBJ1-4
TGTGCCAGCAGTCGGACCGTTCCTGAGGAAAAACTGTTTTTT
CASSRTVPEEKLFF
>TRBV2|TRBD1|.|TRBJ2-7
TGTGCCTGCAGGGGGACAGGAACTTACGAGCAGTACTTC
CACRGTGTYEQYF
>TRBV3-1|.|.|TRBJ2-7
TGTGCCAGCAGCCACGGCAAACTGTCCCCCCAAGAGGCCCAGTACTTC
CASSHGKLSPQEAQYF
>TRBV20-1|TRBD1|.|TRBJ2-1
TGCAGTGCCCCTGGACAGGGGGTCAATGAGCAGTTCTTC
CSAPGQGVNEQFF
>TRBV12-3/TRBV12-4|.|.|TRBJ2-2
TGTGCCAGCAGTCCAGTGGCCGGGGAGCTGTTTTTT
CASSPVAGELFF
>TRBV24-1|.|few|TRBJ2-1
TGTGCCACCAGTGACCGGGGGTCCTCCTACAATGAGCAGTTCTTC
CATSDRGSSYNEQFF
>TRBV12-3/TRBV12-4|TRBD1|.|TRBJ2-3
TGTGCCAGCAGCTACCTAATGACAGGGTTCTCAGATACGCAGTATTTT
CASSYLMTGFSDTQYF
>TRBV4-2|TRBD2|.|TRBJ2-5
TGTGCCAGCAGCCAAGAATCGAAGACTAGCGGGAGTCGGGGGACCCAGTACTTC
CASSQESKTSGSRGTQYF
>TRBV20-1|.|.|TRBJ2-1
TGCAGTGCTCAAAAACTAGCAGAAAGCTCCTACAATGAGCAGTTCTTC
CSAQKLAESSYNEQFF
>TRBV28|TRBD1|.|TRBJ2-5
TGTGCCAGCAGTTCCAGACGCAGGGGGCGGGAGACCCAGTACTTC
CASSSRRRGRETQYF
>TRBV29-1|.|.|TRBJ2-1
TGCAGCGCCCAGTTGATCCTTGGGAGTGAGCAGTTCTTC
CSAQLILGSEQFF
>TRBV29-1|TRBD2|.|TRBJ2-7
TGCAGCGTTGAGGGAGGGCAGGAAAGGTACAATGAGCAGTACTTC
CSVEGGQERYNEQYF
>TRBV18|.|.|TRBJ2-3
TGTGCCAGCTCACCACCTTATGGCGAGGGCACAGGTACGCAGTATTTT
CASSPPYGEGTGTQYF
>TRBV29-1|TRBD1|.|TRBJ2-3
TGCAGCGTTAGGGGGCTAGATACGCAGTATTTT
CSVRGLDTQYF
>TRBV14|.|.|TRBJ2-1
TGTGCCAGCAGCCAAGATAAGTTGGGGCTAGTCGGGGGTGAGCAGTTCTTC
CASSQDKLGLVGGEQFF